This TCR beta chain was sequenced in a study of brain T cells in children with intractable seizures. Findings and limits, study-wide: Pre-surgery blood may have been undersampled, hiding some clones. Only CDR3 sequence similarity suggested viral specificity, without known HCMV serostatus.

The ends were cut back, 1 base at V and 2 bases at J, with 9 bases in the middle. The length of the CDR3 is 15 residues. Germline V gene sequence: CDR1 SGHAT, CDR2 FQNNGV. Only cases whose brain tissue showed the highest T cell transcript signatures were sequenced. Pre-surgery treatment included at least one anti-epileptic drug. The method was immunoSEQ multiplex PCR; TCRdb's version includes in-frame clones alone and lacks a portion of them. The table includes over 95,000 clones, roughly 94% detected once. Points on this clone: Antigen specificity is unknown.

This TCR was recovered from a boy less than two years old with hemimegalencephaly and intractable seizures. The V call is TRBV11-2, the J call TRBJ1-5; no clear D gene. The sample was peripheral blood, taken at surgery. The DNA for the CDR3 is TGTGCCAGCAGCTTAGGGGGAGTTGGCAATCAGCCCCAGCATTTT. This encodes CASSLGGVGNQPQHF.